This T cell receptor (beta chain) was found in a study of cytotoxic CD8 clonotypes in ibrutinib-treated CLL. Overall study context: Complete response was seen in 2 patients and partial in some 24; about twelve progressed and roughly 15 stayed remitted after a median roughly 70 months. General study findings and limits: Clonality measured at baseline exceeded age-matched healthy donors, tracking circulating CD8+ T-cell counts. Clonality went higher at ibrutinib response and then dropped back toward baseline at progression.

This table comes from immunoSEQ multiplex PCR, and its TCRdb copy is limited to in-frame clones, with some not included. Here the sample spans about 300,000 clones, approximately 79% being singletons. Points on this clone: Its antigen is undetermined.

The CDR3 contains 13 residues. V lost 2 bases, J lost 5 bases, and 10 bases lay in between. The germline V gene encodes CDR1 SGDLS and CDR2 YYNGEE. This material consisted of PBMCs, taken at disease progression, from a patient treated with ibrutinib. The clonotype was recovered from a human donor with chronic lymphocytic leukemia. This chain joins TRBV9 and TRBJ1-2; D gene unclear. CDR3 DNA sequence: TGTGCCAGCAGCGTTAGTGGGGAGTATGGCTACACCTTC. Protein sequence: CASSVSGEYGYTF. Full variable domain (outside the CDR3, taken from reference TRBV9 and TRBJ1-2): DSGVTQTPKHLITATGQRVTLRCSPRSGDLSVYWYQQSLDQGLQFLIQYYNGEERAKGNILERFSAQQFPDLHSELNLSSLELGDSALYFCASSVSGEYGYTFGSGTRLTVV.